This T cell receptor (beta chain) was recorded in a study of blood T cell repertoires in COVID-19. Turning to the study itself: The analysed material was cDNA or gDNA that came from T cells, B-cell-depleted T cells, or PBMCs.

The table came from immunoSEQ multiplex PCR; TCRdb's copy has only in-frame clones and leaves some out. The sample has 160,000 or so clones; approximately 84% are singletons. CDR1 and CDR2 (germline): LNHDA, SQIVND (reference sequence). Trimming took off 5 bases at V and 0 bases at J, with 14 bases between the two ends. The CDR3 extends over 16 amino acids. This rearrangement joins TRBV19 to TRBJ1-3; perhaps TRBD1 as D (6 bases). This TCR was sampled from a woman in her forties with acute COVID-19. Specimen: PBMCs or T cells enriched from blood (not recorded which). The CDR3 here is CASSPDRLTSGNTIYF. CDR3 nucleotide sequence: TGTGCCAGTAGTCCAGACAGGTTGACCTCTGGAAACACCATATATTTT.